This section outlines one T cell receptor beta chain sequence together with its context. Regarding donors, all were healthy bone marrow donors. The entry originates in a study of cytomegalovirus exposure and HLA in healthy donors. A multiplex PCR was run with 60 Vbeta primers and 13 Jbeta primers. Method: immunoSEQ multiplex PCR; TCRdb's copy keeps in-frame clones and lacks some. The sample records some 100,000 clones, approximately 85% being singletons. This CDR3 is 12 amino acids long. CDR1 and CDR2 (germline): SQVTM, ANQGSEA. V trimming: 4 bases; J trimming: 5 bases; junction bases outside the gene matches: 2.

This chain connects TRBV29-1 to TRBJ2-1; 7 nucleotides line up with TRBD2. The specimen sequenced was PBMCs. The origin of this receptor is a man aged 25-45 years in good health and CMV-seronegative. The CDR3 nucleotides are TGCAGCGTTGCCGGGACTAACAATGAGCAGTTCTTC. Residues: CSVAGTNNEQFF.